This T cell receptor (beta chain) emerged from a study of spatial heterogeneity in lung cancer. Study information: In raw reads, more than nine appearances on average were recorded for each unique TCR and UMI combination.

TCRdb analysed the 5' RACE reads with MiXCR anew, one entry per CDR3 protein. The sample has roughly 32,000 distinct CDR3 sequences; 10% are singletons. The germline V and J ends were trimmed by 3 bases and 5 bases, with 7 bases remaining between them. Germline V gives CDR1 SGHNT, CDR2 YENEEA. The CDR3 has 12 amino acids. Documented time point: blood at routine non-recurrence follow-up after resection. Specimen: PBMCs, collected at follow-up. This clonotype originated in a female donor with early-stage non-small cell lung cancer. The chain combines TRBV11-3 with TRBJ1-1; TRBD1 is a possible D gene (5 bases). CDR3 protein: CASSFGGTEAFF. As DNA, the CDR3 is TGTGCCAGCAGCTTTGGGGGGACTGAAGCTTTCTTT.